This T cell receptor (beta chain) is from a study of chronic HIV infection and antiretroviral therapy. Trimming removed 4 bases at V and 7 bases at J, with 23 bases between. The CDR3 extends over 17 amino acids. Germline V lookup: CDR1 SGHTA, CDR2 FQGNSA. The table lists this clonotype with a few counts. TCRdb analysed the 5' RACE reads with MiXCR anew, one entry per CDR3 protein. The repertoire holds fewer than 40,000 distinct CDR3 sequences, around 8.6% seen once, with under 3% in the top ten. The sample was peripheral blood. This sequence joins TRBV7-2 and TRBJ2-1, with a weak D call TRBD1 (6 bases). This sequence originates from an adult who had HIV and had not received antiretroviral therapy, or was an uninfected healthy control (not recorded which). CDR3 protein: CASSSYRDTSIWNEQFF. The CDR3 nucleotides read TGTGCCAGCAGCTCATATCGGGACACAAGTATTTGGAATGAGCAGTTCTTC.